This paragraph reports one T cell receptor beta chain. These data are taken from a study of regulatory T cells in long-lasting Graves disease. With V trimmed by 5 bases and J by 2 bases, 10 bases remained unmatched. The CDR3 length is 16 residues. Germline loops: CDR1 LNHDA, CDR2 SQIVND (reference sequence). Specified time point: persistent/refractory GD, antithyroid drugs over 5 years with positive TRAb. There was RNA extracted from PBMCs, and the TCR library was made from it. An endocrinology department located in Xi'an, China, was where the patients came from. Researchers made TCR beta libraries by using iRepertoire HTBI primers and running Arm-PCR on CDR3 regions. Original processing notes: Overall, samples carried around 68 TRBV and 14 TRBJ segments. TCRdb re-derived calls from the multiplex PCR reads in MiXCR, one entry per CDR3 protein. TCRdb, rather than the study authors, made the V and J calls. The sample records some 470,000 distinct CDR3 sequences, about 22% being singletons.

The chain couples TRBV19 to TRBJ1-1, with 8 bases fitting TRBD1. Sequencing used peripheral blood mononuclear cells (PBMCs), obtained when the disease was refractory, from a patient treated with antithyroid drugs. The sequence was obtained from a female donor with Graves disease. The CDR3 here is CASSLRSQGVNTEAFF. CDR3 in DNA: TGTGCCAGTAGTCTCCGGTCACAGGGGGTAAACACTGAAGCTTTCTTT.